This T cell receptor beta chain was recovered during a study of early T cells in non-severe SARS-CoV-2 infection. In the study overall: Chains were not paired, and sequencing was done on bulk RNA from unsorted whole blood.

Germline V gives CDR1 SQVTM, CDR2 ANQGSEA. This CDR3 has 14 residues. Trimming removed 7 bases at V and 6 bases at J, with 18 bases between. This clonotype was recorded many times. Its matching antigen is unknown. Study-level findings and limits: CD4 and private specificities were missed by VDJdb matching, which favored anti-spike CD8 responses.

Individual cDNA molecules received unique molecular identifiers during library preparation. TCRdb redid the calling of the 5' RACE reads with MiXCR, one entry per CDR3 protein. This table holds about 30,000 distinct CDR3 sequences, about 4.3% found once. The gene calls are TRBV29-1 and TRBJ2-2; D is uncertain. The receptor was derived from an adult who was a healthcare worker with PCR-confirmed SARS-CoV-2 infection or an uninfected control (not recorded which). Here the sequenced sample was whole blood, taken at baseline. CDR3 bases: TGCAGCGCCTCCCCCAGCTTTCGAGCCGGGGAGCTGTTTTTT. Amino acid sequence: CSASPSFRAGELFF.